Listed here is a single T cell receptor (beta chain). The junction had 10 bases not matched to a gene; V was cut back by 6 bases and J by 7 bases. CDR1 is MDHEN, CDR2 SYDVKM, per germline. This CDR3 is 14 amino acids long. In the source study's methods: Cell counts per sample came from amplifying reference gene primers. TCRdb's table, derived via immunoSEQ multiplex PCR, lists solely in-frame clones and lacks some. V and J calls and clone size follow that table, whereas D and trimming were derived from the DNA. Of about 240,000 clones detected, approximately 85% appear once; the ten largest clones hold 4.7%. The sample comes from a study of blood T cell repertoires in COVID-19. Overall study context: T cells, B-cell-depleted T cells, or PBMCs provided the cDNA or gDNA that served as material.

The sequenced material came from peripheral blood. This sequence was found in a woman in her seventies with acute or convalescent COVID-19. The gene calls are TRBV28 and TRBJ1-1, with 8 nucleotides matching TRBD1. The CDR3 DNA reads as TGTGCCAGCAGGTCAGGGGGCGGGTCGGGTGAAGCTTTCTTT. This sequence encodes CASRSGGGSGEAFF.